The clone carrying this TCR beta chain has ten or more counts. The antigen remains unidentified. MiXCR was run by TCRdb on the reads, yielding one entry per CDR3 protein. The sample holds approximately 990,000 distinct CDR3 sequences, around 32% seen once. Deletions cut 5 bases from V and 2 bases from J, with 6 bases between. In germline, CDR1 is SEHNR, CDR2 FQNEAQ (reference sequence). The CDR3 contains 12 residues. The data stem from a study of T cell repertoires in cytomegalovirus infection. Looking at the study overall: Recently identified HLA-C-restricted CMV epitopes were among the peptides used.

The sequenced sample was cultured CD8+ T cells from PBMCs, obtained from culture after CMV antigen stimulation. The source is a human donor in good health (CMV status not recorded). Some clones in this sample may be carry-over from other donors' samples. The V call is TRBV7-9, the J call TRBJ1-1; D gene uncertain. CDR3 residues: CASSATNTEAFF. Written as DNA, the CDR3 is TGTGCCAGCAGCGCAACCAACACTGAAGCTTTCTTT.